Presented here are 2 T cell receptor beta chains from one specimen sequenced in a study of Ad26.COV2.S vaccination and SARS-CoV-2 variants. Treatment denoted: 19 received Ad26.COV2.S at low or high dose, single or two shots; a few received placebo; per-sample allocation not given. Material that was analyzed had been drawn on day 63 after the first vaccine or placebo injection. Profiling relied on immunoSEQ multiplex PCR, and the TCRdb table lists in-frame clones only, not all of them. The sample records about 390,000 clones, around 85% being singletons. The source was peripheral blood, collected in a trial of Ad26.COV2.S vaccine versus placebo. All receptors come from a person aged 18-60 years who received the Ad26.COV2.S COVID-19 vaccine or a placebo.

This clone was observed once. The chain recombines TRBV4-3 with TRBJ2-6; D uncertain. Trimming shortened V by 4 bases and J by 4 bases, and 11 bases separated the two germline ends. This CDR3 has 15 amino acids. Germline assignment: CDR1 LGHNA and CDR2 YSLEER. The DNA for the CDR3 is TGCGCCAGCAGCCCACAAGTGGTAGGGGCCAACGTCCTGACTTTC. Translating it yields CASSPQVVGANVLTF.

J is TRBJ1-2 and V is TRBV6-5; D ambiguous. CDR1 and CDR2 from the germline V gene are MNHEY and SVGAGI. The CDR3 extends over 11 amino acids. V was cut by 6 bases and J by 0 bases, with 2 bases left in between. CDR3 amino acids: CASRANYGYTF. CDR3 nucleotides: TGTGCCAGCAGGGCTAACTATGGCTACACCTTC.